This TCR beta chain was identified during a study of blood T cell repertoires in COVID-19. Study-level information: The United States, Italy and Spain provided the acute and convalescent COVID-19 samples. T cells, B-cell-depleted T cells, or PBMCs supplied cDNA or gDNA.

This CDR3 is 17 amino acids long. The V gene lost 1 base and the J gene lost 0 bases, with 15 bases spanning the gap. Germline V lookup: CDR1 LNHDA, CDR2 SQIVND (reference sequence). Original methodology: Reference gene primer amplification in the assay estimated nucleated cell counts. Clones were sequenced by immunoSEQ multiplex PCR, and TCRdb holds only the in-frame ones, with some missing. The V and J calls and clone size were taken over from that table, and D and trimming were inferred from the DNA. The sample carries about 280,000 clones, roughly 85% recorded once. Sample: peripheral blood. The chain couples TRBV19 to TRBJ1-1, with D possibly TRBD1 on 6 matching bases. The receptor was derived from a man aged 45 to 65 with active or convalescent COVID-19. This CDR3 is CASSIVVQGILNTEAFF. For the CDR3, the DNA is TGTGCCAGTAGTATAGTCGTACAGGGCATATTGAACACTGAAGCTTTCTTT.